The 32 T cell receptor beta chains reported below all come from one sample, sequenced in a study of blood T cells in healthy people across ages (dated by TCRdb to the mid-2010s). Library preparation used 5' RACE. Sequenced using an Illumina HiSeq 2500. A second PCR of roughly 7 to 11 cycles was run with a J-beta primer mix and a sample-barcoded 5' primer. The public sequencing data were trimmed at Q25 with fastp and processed into clonotypes with MiXCR by TCRdb, which kept only in-frame beta chains. Rows matching on CDR3 protein sequence are summarized as one entry with the most common DNA and genes. In this sample the table shows 630,000 or so distinct CDR3 sequences, about 30% of which occur a single time. Approximately 14% of the sample is in the top ten clones. The sample consisted of blood. The receptor set was obtained from a woman of 80 years or more in good health.

This clonotype was seen ten or more times. Just one base apart from a much larger clone, this may be a read error. The V gene is TRBV5-1, the J gene TRBJ2-7; D perhaps matches TRBD2 (6 bases). The CDR3 has 15 residues. With 0 bases removed from V and 7 bases from J, the gap between germline ends came to 17 bases. The germline V gene has CDR1 SGHRS and CDR2 YFSETQ. The CDR3 DNA reads TGCGCCAGCAGCTTGGCTGGCGGGGAGTACAATGAGCAGTACTTC. As protein: CASSLAGGEYNEQYF. The variable domain in full, completed from reference TRBV5-1 and TRBJ2-7, reads KAGVTQTPRYLIKTRGQQVTLSCSPISGHRSVSWYQQTPGQGLQFLFEYFSETQRNKGNFPGRFSGRQFSNSRSEMNVSTLELGDSALYLCASSLAGGEYNEQYFGPGTRLTVT.

This clonotype was observed many times. V and J are TRBV6-5 and TRBJ2-3; TRBD2 might be the D (5 bases). Trimming pared 5 bases from V and 5 bases from J, leaving 20 bases between. The CDR3 extends over 16 amino acids. Looked up from germline, CDR1 is MNHEY and CDR2 is SVGAGI. The CDR3: CASSVTQSLAGDTQYF. The CDR3 nucleotides are TGTGCCAGCAGTGTTACTCAGTCCCTAGCTGGAGATACGCAGTATTTT.

This clonotype was seen at least ten times. V usage is TRBV6-2 or TRBV6-3 and J usage is TRBJ2-3; D not resolved. The germline V gene encodes CDR1 MNHEY and CDR2 SVGEGT. Trimming stripped 0 bases from V and 6 bases from J, with 4 bases between. This CDR3 contains 12 residues. CDR3 region: CASSYSWDTQYF. CDR3 DNA: TGTGCCAGCAGTTACTCGTGGGATACGCAGTATTTT.

Regarding this clonotype: Given a much more abundant clone one base away, this may be a read error. The chain is built from TRBV4-2 and TRBJ1-5; possible D gene TRBD1, 5 bases. Germline assignment: CDR1 LGHNA and CDR2 YNFKEQ. CDR3 length: 13 residues. The CDR3 loop reads CAGSLTVNQPQHF. The CDR3 nucleotides read TGTGCCGGCAGCCTGACAGTGAATCAGCCCCAGCATTTT.

A note on this clonotype: A much larger clonotype is one base distant, so this may be a read error. The rearrangement joins TRBV20-1 to TRBJ2-1; 9 bases line up with TRBD2. This CDR3 is 13 amino acids long. V was clipped by 4 bases and J by 13 bases; unmatched bases: 11. CDR1 is DFQATT and CDR2 is SNEGSKA in the germline V gene (reference sequence). CDR3 protein: CSATLAGAKTQFF. Written as DNA, the CDR3 is TGCAGTGCTACTTTAGCGGGGGCCAAGACCCAGTTCTTC.

There are many counts of this clonotype. The rearrangement joins TRBV6-5 to TRBJ2-5, with a possible D match to TRBD2 (7 bases). V gave up 0 bases and J gave up 3 bases, with 14 bases separating them. The CDR3 length is 16 residues. Germline values: CDR1 MNHEY, CDR2 SVGAGI. CDR3 loop: CASSYSFRGGEETQYF. In DNA, the CDR3 is TGTGCCAGCAGTTACTCGTTCCGAGGGGGGGAAGAGACCCAGTACTTC.

Comment on this clonotype: A clone one base away is much larger, so this may be a read error. This sequence joins TRBV5-1 and TRBJ2-5, with D perhaps TRBD1 (6 bases). CDR3 length equals 15 residues. The V gene's germline CDR1 is SGHRS and CDR2 YFSETQ. This CDR3 is CASSRPGAEVETRYF. CDR3 DNA sequence: TGCGCCAGCAGCCGCCCAGGGGCTGAGGTGGAGACCCGGTACTTC.

A note on this clonotype: A clone one base away is much larger, so this may be a read error. The V gene is TRBV30, the J gene TRBJ2-1; D possibly corresponds to TRBD1 (6 bases). The better agreement between TRBJ2-7 and the DNA end casts doubt on the J call. Germline CDR1 reads GTSNPN; CDR2 reads SVGIG (reference sequence). The CDR3 is 13 residues long. In DNA, the CDR3 is TGTGCCTCGGACAGTCGAGAGGGGAATGAGCAGTACTTC. As protein: CASDSREGNEQYF.

This clonotype was detected ten times or more. V gene TRBV7-2 combines with J gene TRBJ2-7; maybe TRBD1 (5 bases). This CDR3 is built from 15 residues. With 1 base removed from V and 0 bases from J, the gap between germline ends came to 10 bases. Germline V gene lookup returns CDR1 SGHTA and CDR2 FQGNSA. The CDR3 region has the DNA TGTGCCAGCAGCTTAGAAGGGGCACGCTCCTACGAGCAGTACTTC. It encodes CASSLEGARSYEQYF.

The chain has TRBV6-2 or TRBV6-3 and TRBJ1-1; 8 bases are a match to TRBD1. V dropped 8 bases and J dropped 4; count of bases not matched to a gene: 9. The CDR3 is 14 amino acids. Per germline, CDR1 MNHEY and CDR2 SVGEGT. CDR3 nucleotide sequence: TGTGCCAGCTTGGACAGGGCCGTTTCCACTGAAGCTTTCTTT. Its protein product is CASLDRAVSTEAFF.

This clonotype occurred a few times. This chain connects TRBV20-1 to TRBJ1-3; D gene uncertain. Germline V gene sequence: CDR1 DFQATT, CDR2 SNEGSKA (reference sequence). V was clipped by 1 base and J by 0 bases, with 7 bases between them. CDR3 length: 14 amino acids. CDR3: CSARVGISGNTIYF. The CDR3, as DNA: TGCAGTGCTAGAGTTGGAATCTCTGGAAACACCATATATTTT.

Worth noting for this clonotype: One base away lies a much larger clone, so this may be a sequencing read error. The gene calls are TRBV30 and TRBJ1-2; unclear D gene. Trimming stripped 1 base from V and 2 bases from J, with 8 bases between. This CDR3 region has 13 residues. The V gene's germline CDR1 is GTSNPN and CDR2 SVGIG (reference sequence). The CDR3 spells CAWSEGRNYGYTF. The CDR3 bases are TGTGCCTGGAGTGAAGGGAGGAACTATGGCTACACCTTC.

V is TRBV7-2 and J is TRBJ2-7; D may correspond to TRBD1 or TRBD2 (5 bases each). The V end lost 3 bases, the J end lost 7 bases, and 13 bases lay between the germline ends. Germline V gene sequence: CDR1 SGHTA, CDR2 FQGNSA. This CDR3 has 13 amino acids. The chain's CDR3 is CASSLTARGEQYF. CDR3 in DNA: TGTGCCAGCAGCTTGACAGCCCGAGGGGAGCAGTACTTC.

The chain recombines TRBV5-1 with TRBJ1-1; D is perhaps TRBD1 (6 bases). Germline V gives CDR1 SGHRS, CDR2 YFSETQ. The CDR3 is 14 amino acids. V lost 2 bases, J lost 5 bases, and 13 bases lay in between. CDR3 nucleotides: TGCGCCAGCAGCTTTGGGGGGGCGGGAACTGAAGCTTTCTTT. Amino acids: CASSFGGAGTEAFF.

Concerning this clonotype: A much larger clone differs by one base, so this may be a read error. It is likely a read error, because the conserved phenylalanine at the end of the CDR3 is missing. The chain is built from TRBV6-1 and TRBJ1-6; 10 bases are shared with TRBD1. The CDR3 length is 14 residues. The V gene's germline CDR1 is MNHNS and CDR2 SASEGT. The V gene end was trimmed by 6 bases and the J gene end by 7 bases; junction bases not matched to a gene: 3. CDR3 sequence (DNA): TGTGCCAGCAGCACGACAGGGGGCAATTCACCCCTCCACGTT. Its translation is CASSTTGGNSPLHV.

This chain links TRBV5-4 with TRBJ1-1; D uncertain. Trimming shortened V by 2 bases and J by 1 base, and 12 bases separated the two germline ends. The germline V gene has CDR1 SGHNT and CDR2 YYREEE (reference sequence). The CDR3 sequence is 15 residues long. CDR3 bases: TGTGCCAGCAGCTTATTCCAAACACCGAACACTGAAGCTTTCTTT. It encodes CASSLFQTPNTEAFF. Looking up the rest from reference TRBV5-4 and TRBJ1-1 gives the full variable domain: ETGVTQSPTHLIKTRGQQVTLRCSSQSGHNTVSWYQQALGQGPQFIFQYYREEENGRGNFPPRFSGLQFPNYSSELNVNALELDDSALYLCASSLFQTPNTEAFFGQGTRLTVV.

The J gene is TRBJ2-1, the V gene TRBV25-1; D not resolved. The CDR3 has 15 residues. V shed 8 bases and J shed 0 bases, with 14 bases lying between them. Germline-derived CDR1 and CDR2 are MGHDK and SYGVNS. This CDR3 reads CASGESAVSYNEQFF. CDR3 bases: TGTGCCAGCGGGGAATCGGCGGTCTCCTACAATGAGCAGTTCTTC.

This clonotype showed up just a few times. Written as DNA, the CDR3 is TGCAGTGCGGGGACAGGGAATCAGCCCCAGCATTTT. It codes for CSAGTGNQPQHF. The chain employs TRBV20-1 and TRBJ1-5; 9 bases match TRBD1. With 6 bases clipped from V and 4 bases from J, the junction kept 1 base outside the gene matches. The length of the CDR3 is 12 residues. Germline CDR1 is DFQATT and CDR2 is SNEGSKA (reference sequence).

The table lists this clonotype with a few counts. The chain couples TRBV15 to TRBJ1-3; a possible D gene is TRBD1 (6 bases). Germline V lookup: CDR1 LNHNV, CDR2 YYDKDF (reference sequence). The ends were cut back, 5 bases at V and 1 base at J, with 12 bases in the middle. The CDR3 is 15 residues long. For the CDR3, the DNA is TGTGCCACCAGCCCTCGGACAGTATCTGGAAACACCATATATTTT. It specifies CATSPRTVSGNTIYF.

For this clonotype: This may be a read error, as it is one base from a much larger clone. The chain carries TRBV20-1 and TRBJ1-2; possible D gene TRBD1, 5 bases. CDR3 length: 12 residues. The germline V gene has CDR1 DFQATT and CDR2 SNEGSKA (reference sequence). V was clipped by 3 bases and J by 13 bases, with 18 bases between them. This chain's CDR3 is CSASRDRHSGTF. For the CDR3, the DNA is TGCAGTGCTAGCCGGGACCGACACAGCGGCACCTTC.

This clonotype was picked up many times. Being one base from a much bigger clone, this may be a read error. The J gene is TRBJ2-6, the V gene TRBV7-2, with D possibly TRBD1 on 5 matching bases. Germline CDR1 reads SGHTA; CDR2 reads FQGNSA. The CDR3 length is 17 residues. The CDR3 bases are TGTGCCAGCAGCCGCCGGCAGGGCATATCTGGGGCCAACGTCCGGACTTTC. As protein: CASSRRQGISGANVRTF.

This clonotype occurred many times. The rearrangement uses TRBV7-2 and TRBJ1-2; 9 nucleotides line up with TRBD1. V trimming: 6 bases; J trimming: 0 bases; junction bases outside the gene matches: 11. The CDR3 is 17 residues long. Germline assignment: CDR1 SGHTA and CDR2 FQGNSA. CDR3 coding DNA: TGTGCCAGCAGGCCGGACAGGGGAACTACGGCTAACTATGGCTACACCTTC. Protein: CASRPDRGTTANYGYTF.

This clonotype has a handful of counts. A much larger clone is a single base away; this may be a read error. The chain has TRBV30 and TRBJ2-1, with TRBD1 matching 8 bases. The CDR3 covers 17 residues. Germline V gene data show CDR1 as GTSNPN and CDR2 as SVGIG (reference sequence). Here the CDR3 reads CALISGQAEGSCNEQFF. CDR3 nucleotides: TGTGCCCTGATATCGGGACAGGCCGAGGGCTCCTGCAATGAGCAGTTCTTC. Using reference TRBV30 and TRBJ2-1 for the parts outside the CDR3, the full variable domain is SQTIHQWPATLVQPVGSPLSLECTVEGTSNPNLYWYRQAAGRGLQLLFYSVGIGQISSEVPQNLSASRPQDRQFILSSKKLLLSDSGFYLCALISGQAEGSCNEQFFGPGTRLTVL.

This clonotype was seen at least ten times. The V call is TRBV20-1, the J call TRBJ2-4; 7 nucleotides line up with TRBD1. Looked up from germline, CDR1 is DFQATT and CDR2 is SNEGSKA (reference sequence). This CDR3 spans 15 amino acids. The V and J ends lost 6 bases and 0 bases, in that order; junction bases with no gene match: 8. The CDR3 region has the DNA TGCAGTGCCCCAGACAGGGTCCAAGCCAAAAACATTCAGTACTTC. This sequence encodes CSAPDRVQAKNIQYF.

V usage is TRBV5-4 and J usage is TRBJ2-1; no reliable D call. The CDR3 consists of 13 residues. The germline gives CDR1 SGHNT, CDR2 YYREEE (reference sequence). V lost 4 bases and J 3 bases, leaving 8 bases between the germline ends. CDR3 amino acids: CASSPIYYNEQFF. The CDR3 DNA sequence: TGTGCCAGCAGCCCCATCTACTACAATGAGCAGTTCTTC.

At least ten counts were recorded for this clonotype. The chain employs TRBV5-6 and TRBJ2-7, with D unresolved. The J call may be faulty, since TRBJ2-5 better matches the DNA end. Germline values: CDR1 SGHDT, CDR2 YYEEEE. This CDR3 has 14 amino acids. The CDR3 DNA sequence: TGTGCCAGCAGCTTGGTAGTAGGTAGGGAGACCCAGTACTTC. This gives the protein CASSLVVGRETQYF.

Many counts were recorded for this clonotype. The V call is TRBV5-6, the J call TRBJ2-1; D is possibly TRBD1 (6 bases). This CDR3 is built from 16 residues. CDR1 and CDR2 (germline): SGHDT, YYEEEE. Trimming cost V 3 bases and J 6 bases, with 19 bases left between them. The CDR3 spells CASSSYRALMVNEQFF. For the CDR3, the DNA is TGTGCCAGCAGCTCCTACAGGGCTCTCATGGTCAATGAGCAGTTCTTC.

In the case of this clonotype: This clone may be a read error of a much larger clone one base away. The chain couples TRBV6-6 to TRBJ1-2; possibly TRBD1 for D (5 bases). Germline CDR1 MNHNY, CDR2 SVGAGI (reference sequence). The CDR3 covers 12 residues. CDR3 sequence reads: CAGSPGTYGYTF. The CDR3 coding sequence is TGTGCCGGCAGTCCCGGGACCTATGGCTACACCTTC.

There are many counts of this clonotype. The chain uses TRBV7-9 and TRBJ1-2; D is possibly TRBD1 (5 bases). The CDR3 loop spans 14 amino acids. Germline V gives CDR1 SEHNR, CDR2 FQNEAQ (reference sequence). The germline V and J ends were trimmed by 4 bases and 4 bases, with 13 bases remaining between them. DNA for the CDR3: TGTGCCAGCAGCTCGGTGGGGGGGATCTATGGCTACACCTTC. It codes for CASSSVGGIYGYTF.

The CDR3 bases are TGTGCCAGCAGCACACAAGGGGGGACCCAGTACTTC. Its translation is CASSTQGGTQYF. The J gene is TRBJ2-5, the V gene TRBV7-2; maybe TRBD1 (6 bases). Germline V gives CDR1 SGHTA, CDR2 FQGNSA. The CDR3 is 12 residues long. Deletions cut 5 bases from V and 7 bases from J, with 11 bases between. Supplemented by reference TRBV7-2 and TRBJ2-5, the full variable domain reads GAGVSQSPSNKVTEKGKDVELRCDPISGHTALYWYRQSLGQGLEFLIYFQGNSAPDKSGLPSDRFSAERTGGSVSTLTIQRTQQEDSAVYLCASSTQGGTQYFGPGTRLLVL.

The genes are TRBV11-2 and TRBJ2-7; D might be TRBD1 (7 bases). Germline V gene lookup returns CDR1 SGHAT and CDR2 FQNNGV. V was pared by 0 bases and J by 6 bases, with 12 bases between. The CDR3 length is 14 residues. Written as DNA, the CDR3 is TGTGCCAGCAGCTTAGACCAGGGGGGTTCCGAGCAGTACTTC. Its translation: CASSLDQGGSEQYF.

V gene TRBV5-1 combines with J gene TRBJ1-1; D might be TRBD1 (5 bases). The CDR3 is made up of 14 amino acids. The germline V and J ends were trimmed by 0 bases and 3 bases, with 9 bases remaining between them. CDR1 and CDR2 (germline): SGHRS, YFSETQ. The CDR3 DNA reads TGCGCCAGCAGCTTGGAGGGGTTGGACACTGAAGCTTTCTTT. Protein: CASSLEGLDTEAFF.